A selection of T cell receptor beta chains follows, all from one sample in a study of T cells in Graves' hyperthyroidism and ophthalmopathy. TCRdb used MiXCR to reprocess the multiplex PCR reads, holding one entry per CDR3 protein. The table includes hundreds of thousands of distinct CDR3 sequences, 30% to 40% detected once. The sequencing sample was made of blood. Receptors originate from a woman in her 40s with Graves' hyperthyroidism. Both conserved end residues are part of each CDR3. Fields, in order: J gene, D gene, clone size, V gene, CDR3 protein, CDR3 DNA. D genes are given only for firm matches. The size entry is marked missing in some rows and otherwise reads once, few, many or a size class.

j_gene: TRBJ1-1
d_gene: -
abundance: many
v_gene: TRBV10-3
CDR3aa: CANALGEDTEAFF
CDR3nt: TGTGCCAACGCCCTGGGTGAGGACACTGAAGCTTTCTTT

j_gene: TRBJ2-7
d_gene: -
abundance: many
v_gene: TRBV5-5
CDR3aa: CASSPIHMGGYEQYF
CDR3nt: TGTGCCAGCAGCCCCATCCACATGGGCGGCTACGAGCAGTACTTC

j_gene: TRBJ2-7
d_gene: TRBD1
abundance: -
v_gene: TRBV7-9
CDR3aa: CASTTGDGNEQYF
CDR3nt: TGTGCCAGCACTACAGGGGACGGCAACGAGCAGTACTTC

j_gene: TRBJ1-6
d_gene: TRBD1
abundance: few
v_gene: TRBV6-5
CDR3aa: CASSSFQTGYNSPLHF
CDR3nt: TGTGCCAGCAGTTCATTTCAGACAGGGTATAATTCACCCCTCCACTTT

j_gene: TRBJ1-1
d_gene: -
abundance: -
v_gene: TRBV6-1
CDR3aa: CASSEGRATEAFF
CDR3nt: TGTGCCAGCAGTGAAGGCAGGGCGACTGAAGCTTTCTTT

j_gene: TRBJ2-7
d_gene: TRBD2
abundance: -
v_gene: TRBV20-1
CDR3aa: CSASGSGGFSYEQYF
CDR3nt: TGCAGTGCTAGCGGTAGCGGGGGGTTCTCCTACGAGCAGTACTTC

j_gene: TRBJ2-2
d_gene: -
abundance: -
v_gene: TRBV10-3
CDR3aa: CASSNRGRKGAGELFF
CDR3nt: TGTGCCAGCAGCAACCGGGGACGAAAGGGGGCCGGGGAGCTGTTTTTT

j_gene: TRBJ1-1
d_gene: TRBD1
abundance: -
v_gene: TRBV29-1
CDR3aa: CSVETRTGGPDTEAFF
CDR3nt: TGCAGCGTTGAAACCCGGACAGGGGGCCCGGACACTGAAGCTTTCTTT

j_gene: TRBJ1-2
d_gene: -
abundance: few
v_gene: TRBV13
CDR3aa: CASTEGQAGGYTF
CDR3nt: TGTGCCAGCACCGAAGGCCAGGCGGGTGGCTACACCTTC

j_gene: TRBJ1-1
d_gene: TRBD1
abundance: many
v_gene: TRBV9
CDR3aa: CASSPRGQGIEAFF
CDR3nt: TGTGCCAGCAGCCCCCGAGGACAGGGGATTGAAGCTTTCTTT

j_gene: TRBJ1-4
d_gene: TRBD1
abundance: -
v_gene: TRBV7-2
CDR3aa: CASSRRGGTGEKLFF
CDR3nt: TGCGCCAGCAGCCGACGAGGTGGGACAGGGGAAAAACTGTTTTTT

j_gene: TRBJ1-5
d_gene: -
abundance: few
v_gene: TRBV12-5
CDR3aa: CASGLTQPQHF
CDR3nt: TGTGCTAGTGGTTTGACGCAGCCCCAGCATTTT

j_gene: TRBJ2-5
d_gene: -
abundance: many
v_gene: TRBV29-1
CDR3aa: CSVMVGETQYF
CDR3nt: TGCAGCGTTATGGTAGGAGAGACCCAGTACTTC

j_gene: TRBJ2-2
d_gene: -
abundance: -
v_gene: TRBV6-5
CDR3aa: CASSYLRGGELFF
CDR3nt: TGTGCCAGCAGTTACTTGCGCGGCGGGGAGCTGTTTTTT

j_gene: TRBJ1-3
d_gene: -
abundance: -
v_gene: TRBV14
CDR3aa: CASSQCGRGFGNTIYF
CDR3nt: TGTGCCAGCAGCCAATGCGGGAGAGGCTTCGGAAACACCATATATTTT

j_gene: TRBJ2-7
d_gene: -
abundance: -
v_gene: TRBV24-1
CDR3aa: CATSAVINEQYF
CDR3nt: TGTGCCACCAGCGCTGTAATCAATGAGCAGTACTTC

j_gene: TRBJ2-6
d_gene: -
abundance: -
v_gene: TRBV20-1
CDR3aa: CSARGGGGHWGMAF
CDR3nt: TGCAGTGCTAGAGGGGGAGGGGGACACTGGGGGATGGCTTTC

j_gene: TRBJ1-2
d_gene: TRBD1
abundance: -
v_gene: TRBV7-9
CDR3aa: CASSQAGQGHYGYTF
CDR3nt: TGCGCCAGCAGCCAAGCGGGACAGGGTCACTATGGCTACACCTTC

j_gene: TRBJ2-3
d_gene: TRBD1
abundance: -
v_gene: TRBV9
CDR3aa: CASSEPRTGTSTDTQYF
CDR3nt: TGTGCCAGCAGCGAGCCTCGGACAGGGACCTCCACAGATACGCAGTATTTT

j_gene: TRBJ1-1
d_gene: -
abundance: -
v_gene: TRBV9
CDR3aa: CASSVVSGLNTGAFF
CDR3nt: TGTGCCAGCAGCGTAGTATCAGGGTTGAACACTGGAGCTTTCTTT

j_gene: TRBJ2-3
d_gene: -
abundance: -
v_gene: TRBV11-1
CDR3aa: CASSRTRTVTDTQYF
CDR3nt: TGTGCCAGCAGCAGGACCAGGACAGTCACAGATACGCAGTATTTT

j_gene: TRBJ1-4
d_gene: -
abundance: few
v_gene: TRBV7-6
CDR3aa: CASSRRDTVEKLFF
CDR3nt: TGTGCCAGCAGCCGCCGGGACACCGTTGAAAAACTGTTTTTT

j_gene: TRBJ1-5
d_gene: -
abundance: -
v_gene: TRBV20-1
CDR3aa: CSARDWGSAETQHF
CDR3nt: TGCAGTGCTAGAGATTGGGGTAGCGCAGAGACCCAGCATTTT

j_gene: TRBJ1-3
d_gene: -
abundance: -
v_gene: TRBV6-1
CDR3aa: CASCVTGATGNTIYF
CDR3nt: TGTGCCAGCTGCGTAACTGGGGCCACTGGAAACACCATATATTTT

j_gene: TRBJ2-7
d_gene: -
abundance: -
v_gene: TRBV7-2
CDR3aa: CASSLRGDRAYEQYF
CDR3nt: TGTGCCAGCAGCTTGCGGGGGGACAGGGCGTACGAGCAGTACTTC

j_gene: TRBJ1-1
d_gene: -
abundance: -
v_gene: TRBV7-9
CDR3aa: CASSGGANTEAFF
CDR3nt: TGTGCCAGCAGTGGAGGAGCGAACACTGAAGCTTTCTTT

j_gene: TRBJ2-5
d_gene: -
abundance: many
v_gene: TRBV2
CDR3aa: CASSEGLKETQYF
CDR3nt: TGTGCCAGCAGTGAGGGGCTTAAAGAGACCCAGTACTTC

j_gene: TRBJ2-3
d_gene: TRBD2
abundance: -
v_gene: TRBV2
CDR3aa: CASRFASGRPDTQYF
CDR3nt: TGTGCCAGCAGATTCGCTAGCGGGAGACCAGATACGCAGTATTTT

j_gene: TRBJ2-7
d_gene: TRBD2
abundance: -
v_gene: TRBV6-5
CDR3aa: CASSYSATSETTDFYEQYF
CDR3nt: TGTGCCAGCAGTTACTCGGCGACTAGCGAAACTACAGACTTTTACGAGCAGTACTTC

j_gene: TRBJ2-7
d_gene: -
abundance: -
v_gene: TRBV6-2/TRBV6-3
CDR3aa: CASSEGWESYEQYF
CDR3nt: TGTGCCAGCAGTGAAGGGTGGGAATCCTACGAGCAGTACTTC

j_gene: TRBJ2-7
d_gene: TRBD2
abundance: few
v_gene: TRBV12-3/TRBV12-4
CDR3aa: CASSLARRGGRYEQYF
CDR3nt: TGTGCCAGCAGTTTAGCCCGCCGGGGAGGGCGGTACGAGCAGTACTTC

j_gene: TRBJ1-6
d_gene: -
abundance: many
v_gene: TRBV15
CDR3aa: CATSRAEMSGTLDSPLHF
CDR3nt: TGTGCCACCAGCAGAGCTGAGATGAGTGGGACATTAGATTCACCCCTCCACTTT

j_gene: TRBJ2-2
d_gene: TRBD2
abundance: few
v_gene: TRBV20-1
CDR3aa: CSARSFFSGPLTGGELFF
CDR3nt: TGCAGTGCTAGATCCTTCTTTAGCGGGCCCTTGACGGGCGGGGAGCTGTTTTTT

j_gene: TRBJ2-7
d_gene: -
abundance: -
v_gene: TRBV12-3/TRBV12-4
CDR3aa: CASSFQTAGEQYF
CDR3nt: TGTGCCAGCAGTTTCCAAACCGCCGGCGAGCAGTACTTC

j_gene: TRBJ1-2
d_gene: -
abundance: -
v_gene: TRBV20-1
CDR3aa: CSVRGAGYGYTF
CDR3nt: TGCAGTGTCCGGGGGGCAGGCTATGGCTACACCTTC

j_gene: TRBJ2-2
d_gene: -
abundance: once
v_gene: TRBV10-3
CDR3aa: CAISESGARDGELFF
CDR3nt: TGTGCCATCAGTGAGTCAGGGGCCAGGGACGGGGAGCTGTTTTTT

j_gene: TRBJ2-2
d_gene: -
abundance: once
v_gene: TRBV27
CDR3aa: CASRGWGTGELFF
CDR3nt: TGTGCCAGCAGAGGTTGGGGCACCGGGGAGCTGTTTTTT

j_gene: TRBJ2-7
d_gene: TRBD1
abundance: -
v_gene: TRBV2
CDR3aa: CASRRLPGTADTGELYF
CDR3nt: TGTGCCAGCAGGAGACTTCCCGGGACAGCTGACACCGGGGAGCTGTACTTC

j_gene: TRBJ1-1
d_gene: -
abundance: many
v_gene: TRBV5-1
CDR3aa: CASSLAPGNTEAFF
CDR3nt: TGCGCCAGCAGCTTGGCACCAGGGAACACTGAAGCTTTCTTT

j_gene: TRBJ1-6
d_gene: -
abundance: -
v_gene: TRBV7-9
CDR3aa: CAHNREASPLHF
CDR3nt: TGTGCCCACAACAGGGAAGCTTCACCCCTCCACTTT

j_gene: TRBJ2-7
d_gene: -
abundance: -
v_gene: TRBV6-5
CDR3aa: CASSYTTFGGYEQYF
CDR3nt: TGTGCCAGCAGTTACACAACGTTTGGCGGCTACGAGCAGTACTTC

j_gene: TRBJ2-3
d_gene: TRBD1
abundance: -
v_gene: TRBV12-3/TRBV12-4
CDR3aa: CASSSGQGYGDTQYF
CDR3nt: TGTGCCAGCAGTTCGGGACAGGGATACGGAGATACGCAGTATTTT

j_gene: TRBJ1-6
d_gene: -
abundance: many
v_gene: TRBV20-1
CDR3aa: CSATESHYNSPLHF
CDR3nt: TGCAGTGCAACTGAGTCGCACTATAATTCACCCCTCCACTTT

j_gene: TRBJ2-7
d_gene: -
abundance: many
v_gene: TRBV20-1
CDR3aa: CSGTDEGWTYEQYF
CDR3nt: TGCAGTGGGACGGACGAGGGGTGGACCTACGAGCAGTACTTC

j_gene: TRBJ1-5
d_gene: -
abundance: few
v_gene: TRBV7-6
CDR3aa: CASSLGNLHQPQHF
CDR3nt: TGTGCCAGCAGCTTGGGGAACTTGCATCAGCCCCAGCATTTT

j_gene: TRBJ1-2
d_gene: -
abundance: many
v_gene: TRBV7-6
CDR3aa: CASSQGDYYGYTF
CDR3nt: TGTGCCAGCAGTCAAGGGGATTACTATGGCTACACCTTC

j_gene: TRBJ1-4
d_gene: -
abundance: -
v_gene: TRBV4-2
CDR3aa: CASSLGPTPGHEKLFF
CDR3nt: TGTGCCAGCAGCTTGGGGCCGACACCCGGACATGAAAAACTGTTTTTT

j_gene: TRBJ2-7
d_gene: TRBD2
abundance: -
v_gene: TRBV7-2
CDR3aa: CASSLDPKAGGRQYF
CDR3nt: TGTGCCAGCAGCTTAGATCCTAAGGCGGGAGGGCGGCAGTACTTC

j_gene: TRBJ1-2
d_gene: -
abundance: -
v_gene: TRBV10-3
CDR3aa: CAISELYGYTF
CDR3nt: TGTGCCATCAGTGAACTCTATGGCTACACCTTC

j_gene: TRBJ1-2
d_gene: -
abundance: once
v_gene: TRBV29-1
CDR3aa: CSVASVAGRYGYTF
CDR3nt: TGCAGCGTTGCTTCGGTAGCGGGCCGCTATGGCTACACCTTC

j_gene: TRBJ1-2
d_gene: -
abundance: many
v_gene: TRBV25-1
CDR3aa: CASLTPGMGYTF
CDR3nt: TGTGCCAGCTTAACTCCAGGAATGGGCTACACCTTC

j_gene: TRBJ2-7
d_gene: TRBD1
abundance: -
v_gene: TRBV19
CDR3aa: CASRLSGTGGSYEQYF
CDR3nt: TGTGCCAGTAGACTCAGCGGGACAGGGGGTTCCTACGAGCAGTACTTC

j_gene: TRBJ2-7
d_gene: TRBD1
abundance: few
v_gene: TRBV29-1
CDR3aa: CSVDGGQGPHSYKQYF
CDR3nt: TGCAGCGTTGATGGGGGACAGGGCCCCCACTCCTACAAGCAGTACTTC